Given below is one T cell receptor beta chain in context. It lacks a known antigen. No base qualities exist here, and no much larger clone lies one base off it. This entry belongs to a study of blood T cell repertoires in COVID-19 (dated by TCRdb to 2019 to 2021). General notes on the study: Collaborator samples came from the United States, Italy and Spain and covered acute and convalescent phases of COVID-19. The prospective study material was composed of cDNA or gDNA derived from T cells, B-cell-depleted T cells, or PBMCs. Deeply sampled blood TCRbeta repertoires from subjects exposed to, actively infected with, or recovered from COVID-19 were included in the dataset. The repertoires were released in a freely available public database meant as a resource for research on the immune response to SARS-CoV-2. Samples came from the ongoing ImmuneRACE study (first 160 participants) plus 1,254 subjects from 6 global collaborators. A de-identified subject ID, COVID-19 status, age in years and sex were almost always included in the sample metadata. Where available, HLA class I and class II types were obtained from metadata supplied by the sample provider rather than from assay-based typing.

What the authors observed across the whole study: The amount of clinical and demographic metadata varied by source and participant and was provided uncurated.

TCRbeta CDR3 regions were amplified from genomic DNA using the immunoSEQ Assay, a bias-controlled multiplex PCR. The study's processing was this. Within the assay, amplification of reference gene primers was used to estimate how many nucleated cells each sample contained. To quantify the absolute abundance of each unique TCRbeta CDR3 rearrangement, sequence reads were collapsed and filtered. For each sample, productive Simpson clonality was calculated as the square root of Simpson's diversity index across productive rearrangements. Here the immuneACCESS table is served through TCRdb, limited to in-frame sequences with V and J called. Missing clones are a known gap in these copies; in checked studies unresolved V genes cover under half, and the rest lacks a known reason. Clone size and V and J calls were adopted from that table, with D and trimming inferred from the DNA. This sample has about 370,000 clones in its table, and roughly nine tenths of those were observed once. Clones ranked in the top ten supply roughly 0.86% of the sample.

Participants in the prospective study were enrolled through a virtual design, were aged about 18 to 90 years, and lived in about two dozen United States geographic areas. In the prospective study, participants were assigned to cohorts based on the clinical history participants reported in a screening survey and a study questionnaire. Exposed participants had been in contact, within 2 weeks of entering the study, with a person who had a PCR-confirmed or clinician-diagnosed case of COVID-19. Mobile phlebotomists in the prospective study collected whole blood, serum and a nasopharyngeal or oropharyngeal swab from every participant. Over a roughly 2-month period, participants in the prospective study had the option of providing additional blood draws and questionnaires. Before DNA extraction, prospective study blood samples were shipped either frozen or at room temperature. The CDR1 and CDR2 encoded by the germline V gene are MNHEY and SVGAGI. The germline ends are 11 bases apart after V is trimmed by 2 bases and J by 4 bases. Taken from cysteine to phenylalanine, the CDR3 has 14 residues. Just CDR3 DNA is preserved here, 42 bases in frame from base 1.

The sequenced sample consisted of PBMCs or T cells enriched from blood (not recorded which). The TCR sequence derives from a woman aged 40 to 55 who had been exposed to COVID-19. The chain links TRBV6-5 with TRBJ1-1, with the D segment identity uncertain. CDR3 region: CASSYSRRATEAFF. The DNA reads TGTGCCAGCAGTTACAGTCGGCGGGCCACTGAAGCTTTCTTT.